This T cell receptor beta chain derives from a study of immune characterization of retroperitoneal liposarcoma. A single record per CDR3 protein comes from TCRdb applying MiXCR to the PCR reads. The sample contains about 7,600 distinct CDR3 sequences, around 40% of which appear only once. V dropped 2 bases and J dropped 9 bases, with 8 bases sitting between them. CDR3 length: 12 residues. Germline CDR1 is SGHAT and CDR2 is FQNNGV. The sample comprised tumor tissue. The rearrangement joins TRBV11-2 to TRBJ2-1; no clear D. This TCR was recovered from a male donor with retroperitoneal liposarcoma. The CDR3 is CASSLSAIEQFF. CDR3 in DNA: TGTGCCAGCAGCTTATCAGCGATTGAGCAGTTCTTC. Supplemented by reference TRBV11-2 and TRBJ2-1, the full variable domain reads EAGVAQSPRYKIIEKRQSVAFWCNPISGHATLYWYQQILGQGPKLLIQFQNNGVVDDSQLPKDRFSAERLKGVDSTLKIQPAKLEDSAVYLCASSLSAIEQFFGPGTRLTVL.